The source of this T cell receptor beta chain is a study of cytomegalovirus exposure and HLA in healthy donors (dated by TCRdb to about 2017). In the study overall: An earlier analysis of roughly 500 of the donors reported over 250 Gb of sequence data and about 120 million unique TCR beta sequences obtained from about 179 million T cells. In a later analysis, previously published TCR beta repertoires from hundreds of donors were re-analyzed and high-resolution HLA genotyping was added so that TCR occurrence patterns could be studied. An early release covering roughly 600 HLA-typed donors comprised approximately 290 gigabases of sequencing data and around 86 million unique TCR sequences. Roughly 5 DR-DQ haplotypes were treated as single units for association and clustering because of strong linkage in the cohort. An earlier analysis of around 640 of the donors used high-throughput TCR beta sequencing to judge whether each TCR beta V gene segment behaved as functional or pseudogenic. All discovery cohort repertoires had been generated using a single sequencing platform. Both class I and class II loci were covered by HLA typing, at four-digit resolution. Genome-wide SNP genotypes for about 65% of the 666 donors were used in a later genetic analysis, which treated that subset as a discovery cohort. Using immunosequencing, the study profiled T cell repertoires from about 650 subjects and related those repertoires to cytomegalovirus serostatus. Donor age, sex, ethnicity and CMV serostatus were collected together with the repertoire data. The number of typed donors differed by locus: roughly 629-640 for A, B, C, DRB1 and DQB1; 500 to 550 for DQA1; approximately 610 for DPA1; and 400 to 480 for DPB1. Besides the first cohort of 500 to 700 subjects, a separate validation cohort made up of some 110 different subjects was used. The study combined high-throughput TCR immunosequencing, statistical association of individual TCRs with disease status, and machine learning to predict cytomegalovirus infection status. The genetic ancestry cluster associated with self-reported Caucasian donors included roughly four fifths of the roughly 380 genotyped donors. The study was designed to test whether signatures of past pathogen exposure could be identified by cataloging public T cell receptors. Across 398 genotyped donors of the cohort, an average of roughly 230,000 unique TCR beta nucleotide sequences per donor were sequenced, and around 19% of those sequences were non-productive. The later analysis used no new phenotypic data to find candidate immune exposures, relying instead on TCR beta sequences and their occurrence across donors.

The CDR3 runs 15 amino acids, cysteine and phenylalanine included. Just the 45-base CDR3 DNA is kept, in frame starting at base 1. V sheds 1 base and J sheds 3 bases, leaving 13 bases between their ends. Reading the germline V gene gives CDR1 MGHRA and CDR2 YSYEKL. The full study reports these points: The sequencing pipeline was judged likely to have produced a cluster of highly shared sequence variants as a technical artifact. Some IMGT-functional V segments, including TRBV6-2 and TRBV6-3, could not be told apart with the 87-base-pair reads, so those segments were excluded. According to a later analysis, parvovirus B19, influenza, CMV and Epstein-Barr virus appeared linked to several top co-occurrence clusters. In a later genetic analysis, fewer N-insertions in productive TCRs were reported among donors in an Asian-associated ancestry cluster than the roughly 640-donor mean. A total of 164 TCR beta chains were listed by the study as associated with cytomegalovirus. A further reported finding was that TCR beta sequences accurately predicted the HLA-A and HLA-B alleles for most subjects in the first cohort. The earlier analysis of fewer than 750 of the donors excluded seventeen rarely observed V segments, including chromosome 9 orphons, because counts were too low. The classifier was reported to diagnose cytomegalovirus status with high specificity and sensitivity in both the original cohort and the validation cohort. Sequencing depth was assumed to be roughly uniform across donors in the presence/absence analyses, though that assumption may not hold. In vitro tests confirmed that a few of the cytomegalovirus-associated TCR beta chains recognize cytomegalovirus antigens. In an earlier analysis of around 600 of the donors, most TCR beta V segments were observed in productive rearrangements about 90% or about 30% of the time, broadly matching IMGT annotations. Immune exposure information for the cohort was limited to CMV serostatus. In this cohort, only TCR beta chains were sequenced, and detectable features were limited by the absence of alpha or paired-chain data. Linkage disequilibrium might explain the correlated functional status among segregating V segments, but an unknown experimental factor could not be ruled out. Most CMV-associated TCR beta chains appeared to be HLA-restricted in a later analysis, and the HLA associations seemed to be driven largely by CMV exposure. In a later analysis, TCR association rates were found to vary across HLA loci, with the most associated TCRs seen for DRB1 alleles and the fewest for HLA-C alleles. Most TCR sequences were seen in very few donors, while some public TCRs were found in many individuals. The authors suggested that the approach could potentially be generalized to other disease states and immunological phenotypes. In a later genetic analysis, a missense DCLRE1C variant was associated with V-gene and J-gene trimming of TCR beta chains, and the association was replicated in an independent cohort. Because HLA typing was missing for some donors at each locus, association tests included only the typed subset. A later analysis found that HLA-associated TCR beta chains were more clonally expanded and had lower generation probabilities than equally common non-associated chains. In a later analysis, some 18,000 TCR beta sequences were associated with specific HLA alleles at a false discovery rate of 0.05. When HLA alleles, especially DR and DQ, strongly co-occurred, attributing TCR associations to individual alleles was difficult.

This clone was counted a few times. The antigen it binds to is not known. Per-base qualities were not stored, and no clone one base away is much larger. The cohort consisted of 666 healthy bone marrow donors. At the time of sampling, every cohort member was nominally healthy, though immune exposures that went unrecorded were likely present. The donor tested CMV seropositive and was one of the 289 seropositive cohort members. Every donor gave a peripheral blood sample, and the peripheral blood mononuclear cells from that sample were used for TCR beta sequencing. Genomic DNA extraction from the blood cell samples was performed with the Qiagen DNeasy Blood Extraction Kit. Preparation of the library involved the immunoSEQ multiplex PCR assay. For the multiplex PCR, a mixture combining 60 forward primers for TCR Vbeta segments and 13 reverse primers for TCR Jbeta segments was used. The CDR3 region of rearranged TCR beta genes was amplified from genomic DNA by a multiplex PCR assay. Amplified TCR beta libraries were sequenced as 87-base-pair reads on the Illumina HiSeq System. For the original study's pipeline: A later analysis tallied roughly 80 million unique TCR beta chains across the approximately 670 repertoires, and approximately 12 million of those chains were shared by two or more donors. A nearest-neighbor algorithm error-corrected the raw reads and collapsed the reads into unique sequences, merging closely related sequences to remove PCR and sequencing errors. V, D and J gene segments were assigned by aligning CDR3 sequences to IMGT reference sequences. Each retained sequence needed at least a six-nucleotide match to both a V gene segment and a J gene segment. Rearrangements were classified as productive when the CDR3 lacked stop codons and remained in frame with V and J, and all other rearrangements were classified as non-productive. CDR3 was defined by IMGT convention, running from the second conserved V-encoded cysteine to the conserved J-encoded phenylalanine. Sequences without an unambiguous match to a single V gene segment were excluded from the earlier analysis of approximately 560 of the donors. An earlier analysis of about 600 of the donors called V segments functional above 56.7% productive rearrangements and segregating when the between-donor standard deviation exceeded 5%. To diagnose cytomegalovirus status from the catalog of TCR beta chain sequences, a statistical classification framework was built. In a later analysis, V and J genes were assigned by comparing TCR nucleotide sequences against IMGT/GENE-DB human TR gene sequences. The TCRdist pipeline was used in a later analysis to assign CDR3 sequences and most-parsimonious VDJ recombination scenarios. In a later analysis, each TCR beta chain was defined by its CDR3 amino acid sequence together with its V-gene family, and reads lacking a unique V-gene family were excluded. A later analysis removed over 500 highly shared, low-generation-probability nucleotide sequences to deal with suspected cross-contamination and a sequencing artifact. In a later analysis, a clonal expansion index was calculated for each public chain from normalized within-repertoire ranks of inferred template counts. Generation probabilities in a later analysis came from a VDJ recombination model fitted to out-of-frame rearrangements, and those results were checked against IGoR. Hypergeometric tests were used in a later analysis to score TCR-TCR, TCR-HLA and TCR-CMV co-occurrence, with a repertoire-size bias correction applied to the TCR pairs. A later analysis estimated false discovery rates by permuting HLA or CMV assignments 20 times. A later analysis grouped co-occurring TCRs with DBSCAN, adding TCRdist sequence similarity when clustering within HLA-allele-positive subsets. For co-occurrence clustering, repertoires with fewer than 30,000 or more than 120,000 public chains were excluded, along with about five repertoires with anomalous nucleotide sharing. The table comes from immuneACCESS by way of TCRdb, which keeps in-frame sequences with V and J called. Part of the clones is missing from these tables; in studies checked, under half for an unresolved V gene and the rest for unknown reasons. The V and J calls and the clone size are those of that table, but D and trimming were determined from the DNA. This sample lists 120,000 or so clones; roughly a tenth were detected once. Jointly, the top ten make up just over 4.5% of the sample.

This clonotype was obtained from a woman in her late teens or twenties in good health and CMV-seropositive. Sequences were obtained from PBMCs. The sequence is built from TRBV4-1 and TRBJ2-7; TRBD1 is perhaps the D gene, given 7 matching bases. The DNA sequence is TGCGCCAGCAGCCAAGTTGCGGGACAGAGCTACGAGCAGTACTTC. Translated, this gives CASSQVAGQSYEQYF.